Listed below are T cell receptor beta chains from one sample, sequenced in a study of blood T cell repertoires in COVID-19. Method: immunoSEQ multiplex PCR; TCRdb's copy keeps in-frame clones and lacks some. The table has roughly 150,000 clones, about nine tenths seen once. Input material: PBMCs or T cells enriched from blood (not recorded which). These receptors came from a man aged 50-60 years who had recovered from COVID-19. Each CDR3 is given with its conserved first and last residue. A D gene is named only where the DNA matches it firmly. For some rows the clone size is stated as once, few or many, or as a class when expanded; others skip it.

d_gene: TRBD1; j_gene: TRBJ2-1; v_gene: TRBV19; abundance: NA; CDR3nt: TGTGCCAGTAGCGATGGACAGGGGTGGGGGAATGAGCAGTTCTTC; CDR3aa: CASSDGQGWGNEQFF
d_gene: NA; j_gene: TRBJ2-5; v_gene: TRBV29-1; abundance: NA; CDR3nt: TGCAGCGTTGAAGGCCAGGGGGGATTCCAAGAGACCCAGTACTTC; CDR3aa: CSVEGQGGFQETQYF
d_gene: TRBD1; j_gene: TRBJ1-5; v_gene: TRBV19; abundance: NA; CDR3nt: TGTGCCAGTGGGGACAGGGGGCGGAATCAGCCCCAGCATTTT; CDR3aa: CASGDRGRNQPQHF
d_gene: NA; j_gene: TRBJ2-7; v_gene: TRBV7-2; abundance: NA; CDR3nt: TGTGCCAGCAGACTTAGAGTTATAGAGACCTACGAGCAGTACTTC; CDR3aa: CASRLRVIETYEQYF
d_gene: TRBD2; j_gene: TRBJ2-4; v_gene: TRBV2; abundance: NA; CDR3nt: TGTGCCAGCCTTCTCCCGGGACTAGCGGGAGTAAACATTCAGTACTTC; CDR3aa: CASLLPGLAGVNIQYF
d_gene: NA; j_gene: TRBJ1-4; v_gene: TRBV5-1; abundance: NA; CDR3nt: TGCGCCAGCAGCCTCTGGACAGCGTCCGATGAAAAACTGTTTTTT; CDR3aa: CASSLWTASDEKLFF
d_gene: TRBD1; j_gene: TRBJ1-5; v_gene: TRBV6-2/TRBV6-3; abundance: NA; CDR3nt: TGTGCCAGCAGTTACTCGAGTGGACAGGGCAAGGGCCAGCCCCAGCATTTT; CDR3aa: CASSYSSGQGKGQPQHF
d_gene: TRBD2; j_gene: TRBJ2-1; v_gene: TRBV18; abundance: few; CDR3nt: TGTGCCAGCTCACCCGGACTAGCGGGAGGAGATGAGCAGTTCTTC; CDR3aa: CASSPGLAGGDEQFF
d_gene: TRBD2; j_gene: TRBJ2-5; v_gene: TRBV3-1/TRBV3-2; abundance: NA; CDR3nt: TGTGCCAGCAGCCGGACTAGCGGGGGTCAAGAGACCCAGTACTTC; CDR3aa: CASSRTSGGQETQYF
d_gene: TRBD1; j_gene: TRBJ1-2; v_gene: TRBV3-1/TRBV3-2; abundance: NA; CDR3nt: TGTGCCAGCAGCCTGCGGACAGGGGATGGCTACACCTTC; CDR3aa: CASSLRTGDGYTF
d_gene: NA; j_gene: TRBJ2-1; v_gene: TRBV6-5; abundance: NA; CDR3nt: TGTGCCAGCAGTCGGGCATGGGGGGATGAGCAGTTCTTC; CDR3aa: CASSRAWGDEQFF
d_gene: NA; j_gene: TRBJ2-2; v_gene: TRBV16; abundance: NA; CDR3nt: TGTGCCAGCAGCCAAACAGGCGAGAACACCGGGGAGCTGTTTTTT; CDR3aa: CASSQTGENTGELFF
d_gene: TRBD1; j_gene: TRBJ1-1; v_gene: TRBV5-1; abundance: NA; CDR3nt: TGCGCCAGCAGCCCGGGACAGGGCGGGACTGAAGCTTTCTTT; CDR3aa: CASSPGQGGTEAFF
d_gene: NA; j_gene: TRBJ1-2; v_gene: TRBV4-3; abundance: NA; CDR3nt: TGCGCCAGCAGCCCAACCATGGGGGGGGAAGGAGGCTACACCTTC; CDR3aa: CASSPTMGGEGGYTF
d_gene: TRBD1; j_gene: TRBJ2-7; v_gene: TRBV12-3/TRBV12-4; abundance: NA; CDR3nt: TGTGCCAGCAGTCCGCAGACAGGGCGAGAGCAGTACTTC; CDR3aa: CASSPQTGREQYF
d_gene: NA; j_gene: TRBJ2-6; v_gene: TRBV5-4; abundance: NA; CDR3nt: TGTGCCAGCAGCTTGTATTCCCTTACCGGGAATGGGGCCAACGTCCTGACTTTC; CDR3aa: CASSLYSLTGNGANVLTF
d_gene: TRBD1; j_gene: TRBJ2-3; v_gene: TRBV5-1; abundance: NA; CDR3nt: TGCGCCAGCAGCTGGGACAGGAGCTTCACAGATACGCAGTATTTT; CDR3aa: CASSWDRSFTDTQYF
d_gene: NA; j_gene: TRBJ2-5; v_gene: TRBV7-2; abundance: NA; CDR3nt: TGTGCCAGCAGCTTAATGCTGGTGAGAGAGACCCAGTACTTC; CDR3aa: CASSLMLVRETQYF
d_gene: TRBD1; j_gene: TRBJ1-1; v_gene: TRBV6-1; abundance: NA; CDR3nt: TGTGCCAGCAGTGAATGGTTAGGGGGCATGAACACTGAAGCTTTCTTT; CDR3aa: CASSEWLGGMNTEAFF
d_gene: NA; j_gene: TRBJ1-5; v_gene: TRBV12-3/TRBV12-4; abundance: NA; CDR3nt: TGTGCCAGCAGTCCCTCTTCCCAGCCCCAGCATTTT; CDR3aa: CASSPSSQPQHF
d_gene: NA; j_gene: TRBJ1-2; v_gene: TRBV2; abundance: NA; CDR3nt: TGTGCCAGCTACTTTGTGACAGCAAACTATGGCTACACCTTC; CDR3aa: CASYFVTANYGYTF
d_gene: NA; j_gene: TRBJ1-6; v_gene: TRBV7-9; abundance: NA; CDR3nt: TGTGCCAGCAGTAGACAGAGCACATCTTCACCCCTCCACTTT; CDR3aa: CASSRQSTSSPLHF
d_gene: NA; j_gene: TRBJ2-5; v_gene: TRBV6-5; abundance: NA; CDR3nt: TGTGCCAGCGGGCCATGGGAGACCCAGTACTTC; CDR3aa: CASGPWETQYF
d_gene: NA; j_gene: TRBJ1-2; v_gene: TRBV9; abundance: NA; CDR3nt: TGTGCCAGCACCAAGCGAGGGCGAACTAACTATGGCTACACCTTC; CDR3aa: CASTKRGRTNYGYTF
d_gene: TRBD2; j_gene: TRBJ2-1; v_gene: TRBV27; abundance: NA; CDR3nt: TGTGCCAGCAGTTTAATTTCCGCGGGGGGGGAGCAGTTCTTC; CDR3aa: CASSLISAGGEQFF
d_gene: TRBD1; j_gene: TRBJ1-2; v_gene: TRBV7-9; abundance: NA; CDR3nt: TGTGCCAGCAGCTTCCCAGGGGGCCCTTCGGGCTACACCTTC; CDR3aa: CASSFPGGPSGYTF
d_gene: NA; j_gene: TRBJ1-2; v_gene: TRBV29-1; abundance: NA; CDR3nt: TGCAGCGTTGTAGCCAAGGGGGGCTACACCTTC; CDR3aa: CSVVAKGGYTF
d_gene: NA; j_gene: TRBJ1-1; v_gene: TRBV18; abundance: NA; CDR3nt: TGTGCCAGCTCACCACTGTCCGGGAACACTGAAGCTTTCTTT; CDR3aa: CASSPLSGNTEAFF
d_gene: NA; j_gene: TRBJ1-5; v_gene: TRBV19; abundance: NA; CDR3nt: TGTGCCAGCCATTTGACAGGCCATGGCAATCAGCCCCAGCATTTT; CDR3aa: CASHLTGHGNQPQHF
d_gene: NA; j_gene: TRBJ2-7; v_gene: TRBV15; abundance: NA; CDR3nt: TGTGCCACCAGCAGAGAACTAGCAACTCGCTACGAGCAGTACTTC; CDR3aa: CATSRELATRYEQYF
d_gene: TRBD2; j_gene: TRBJ2-7; v_gene: TRBV6-2/TRBV6-3; abundance: NA; CDR3nt: TGTGCCAGCAGTCCGATGACTAGCGGGCGGGTACGAGCCTACGAGCAGTACTTC; CDR3aa: CASSPMTSGRVRAYEQYF
d_gene: NA; j_gene: TRBJ1-2; v_gene: TRBV5-1; abundance: NA; CDR3nt: TGCGCCAGCAGCGACAGCGGGGGCTACACCTTC; CDR3aa: CASSDSGGYTF
d_gene: NA; j_gene: TRBJ1-2; v_gene: TRBV28; abundance: once; CDR3nt: TGTGCCAGCAGTCAACAGGATTATGGCTACACCTTC; CDR3aa: CASSQQDYGYTF
d_gene: NA; j_gene: TRBJ2-5; v_gene: TRBV4-1; abundance: once; CDR3nt: TGCGCCAGCAGCCAACAGGACACGTACCAAGAGACCCAGTACTTC; CDR3aa: CASSQQDTYQETQYF
d_gene: NA; j_gene: TRBJ2-2; v_gene: TRBV7-3; abundance: NA; CDR3nt: TGTGCCAGCAGCTTATTCGGGCAGGGGATAACCGGGGAGCTGTTTTTT; CDR3aa: CASSLFGQGITGELFF
d_gene: TRBD1; j_gene: TRBJ2-7; v_gene: TRBV6-5; abundance: NA; CDR3nt: TGTGCCAGCAGTTCAAGACCCGGGACAGGGTCTTTGGGGCAGTACTTC; CDR3aa: CASSSRPGTGSLGQYF
d_gene: NA; j_gene: TRBJ1-5; v_gene: TRBV5-5; abundance: once; CDR3nt: TGTGCCAGCAGCTTGGGGTGGAGGGATAATCAGCCCCAGCATTTT; CDR3aa: CASSLGWRDNQPQHF
d_gene: NA; j_gene: TRBJ1-5; v_gene: TRBV6-2/TRBV6-3; abundance: NA; CDR3nt: TGTGCCAGCAGTTACCCACGGGCGCCAGGGAGCAATCAGCCCCAGCATTTT; CDR3aa: CASSYPRAPGSNQPQHF
d_gene: NA; j_gene: TRBJ2-1; v_gene: TRBV6-5; abundance: NA; CDR3nt: TGTGCCAGCAGTTACTCGAGTGAGCAGTTCTTC; CDR3aa: CASSYSSEQFF
d_gene: TRBD1; j_gene: TRBJ2-1; v_gene: TRBV24-1; abundance: NA; CDR3nt: TGTGCCACCAGTGACCAGGGGGCGCGGACCTACAATGAGCAGTTCTTC; CDR3aa: CATSDQGARTYNEQFF
d_gene: TRBD1; j_gene: TRBJ1-2; v_gene: TRBV12-3/TRBV12-4; abundance: NA; CDR3nt: TGTGCCAGCAGCTACAGGGGGAACTATGGCTACACCTTC; CDR3aa: CASSYRGNYGYTF
d_gene: NA; j_gene: TRBJ1-2; v_gene: TRBV6-6; abundance: NA; CDR3nt: TGTGCCAGCAGTTACCGCCCCCCGGCGGTTTATGGCTACACCTTC; CDR3aa: CASSYRPPAVYGYTF
d_gene: NA; j_gene: TRBJ2-7; v_gene: TRBV6-5; abundance: NA; CDR3nt: TGTGCCAGCATGGGCAGGGGTTACGAGCAGTACTTC; CDR3aa: CASMGRGYEQYF
d_gene: NA; j_gene: TRBJ2-3; v_gene: TRBV19; abundance: NA; CDR3nt: TGTGCCAGTAGTTTGGGGGACACCCCAGATACGCAGTATTTT; CDR3aa: CASSLGDTPDTQYF
d_gene: TRBD2; j_gene: TRBJ2-3; v_gene: TRBV20-1; abundance: NA; CDR3nt: TGCAGTGCTAGTCCGGATAGCGGGGGCACAGATACGCAGTATTTT; CDR3aa: CSASPDSGGTDTQYF
d_gene: NA; j_gene: TRBJ2-1; v_gene: TRBV19; abundance: NA; CDR3nt: TGTGCCAGCCTATCGGACAGCAACAATGAGCAGTTCTTC; CDR3aa: CASLSDSNNEQFF
d_gene: TRBD2; j_gene: TRBJ2-2; v_gene: TRBV27; abundance: NA; CDR3nt: TGTGCCAGCAACCTAGCGGGAGGGCCCGGGGAGCTGTTTTTT; CDR3aa: CASNLAGGPGELFF
d_gene: NA; j_gene: TRBJ1-5; v_gene: TRBV7-2; abundance: NA; CDR3nt: TGTGCCAGCAGCCCTTCTAATCAGCCCCAGCATTTT; CDR3aa: CASSPSNQPQHF
d_gene: NA; j_gene: TRBJ2-1; v_gene: TRBV19; abundance: NA; CDR3nt: TGTGCCAGTAGTATGCGGCTCAATGAGCAGTTCTTC; CDR3aa: CASSMRLNEQFF
d_gene: TRBD1; j_gene: TRBJ1-1; v_gene: TRBV11-2; abundance: NA; CDR3nt: TGTGCCAGCAGCAAGGGACAGGGGGTAGTATCAGCTTTCTTT; CDR3aa: CASSKGQGVVSAFF
d_gene: TRBD1; j_gene: TRBJ1-4; v_gene: TRBV20-1; abundance: NA; CDR3nt: TGCAGTGCTAGTGCCCAGACAGGGGGTAATGAAAAACTGTTTTTT; CDR3aa: CSASAQTGGNEKLFF
d_gene: NA; j_gene: TRBJ1-1; v_gene: TRBV7-2; abundance: NA; CDR3nt: TGTGCCAGCAGCCCAGGGTATGGGTACACTGAAGCTTTCTTT; CDR3aa: CASSPGYGYTEAFF
d_gene: NA; j_gene: TRBJ1-1; v_gene: TRBV30; abundance: NA; CDR3nt: TGTGCCTGGAATGTTGCGGGGGGGCGGACTGAAGCTTTCTTT; CDR3aa: CAWNVAGGRTEAFF
d_gene: NA; j_gene: TRBJ1-3; v_gene: TRBV5-1; abundance: NA; CDR3nt: TGCGCCAGCAGCTTGGAGGGGGGGTTCGTTGGAAACACCATATATTTT; CDR3aa: CASSLEGGFVGNTIYF
d_gene: NA; j_gene: TRBJ2-7; v_gene: TRBV6-2/TRBV6-3; abundance: NA; CDR3nt: TGTGCCAGCAGTTACCTTAAGACTAGTCACCGCTACGAGCAGTACTTC; CDR3aa: CASSYLKTSHRYEQYF
d_gene: NA; j_gene: TRBJ1-5; v_gene: TRBV5-1; abundance: NA; CDR3nt: TGCGCCAGCAGCGCCTATAGCAATCAGCCCCAGCATTTT; CDR3aa: CASSAYSNQPQHF
d_gene: TRBD1; j_gene: TRBJ1-2; v_gene: TRBV27; abundance: once; CDR3nt: TGTGCCAGCAGTCCTACCGGGACAGGGCTGTATGGCTACACCTTC; CDR3aa: CASSPTGTGLYGYTF
d_gene: NA; j_gene: TRBJ1-6; v_gene: TRBV7-9; abundance: few; CDR3nt: TGTGCCAGCAGCTTAGTGCAGGGGAATTCACCCCTCCACTTT; CDR3aa: CASSLVQGNSPLHF